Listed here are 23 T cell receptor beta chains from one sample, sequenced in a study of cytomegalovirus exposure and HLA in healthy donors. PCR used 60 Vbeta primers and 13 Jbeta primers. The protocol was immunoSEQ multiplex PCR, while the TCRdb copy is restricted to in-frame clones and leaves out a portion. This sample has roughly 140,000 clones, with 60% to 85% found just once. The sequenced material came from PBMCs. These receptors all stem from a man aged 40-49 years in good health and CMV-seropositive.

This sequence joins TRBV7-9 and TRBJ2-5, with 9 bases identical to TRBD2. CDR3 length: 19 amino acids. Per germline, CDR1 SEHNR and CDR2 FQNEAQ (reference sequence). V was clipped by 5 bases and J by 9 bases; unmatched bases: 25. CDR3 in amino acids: CASSRGGKTSGGIEGAQYF. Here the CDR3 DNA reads TGTGCCAGCAGCCGGGGGGGCAAGACTAGCGGAGGGATTGAGGGGGCCCAGTACTTC.

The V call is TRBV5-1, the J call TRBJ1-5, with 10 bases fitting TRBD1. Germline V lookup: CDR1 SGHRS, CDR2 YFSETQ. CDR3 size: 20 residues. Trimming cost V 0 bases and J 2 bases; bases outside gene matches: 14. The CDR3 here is CASSLEPTDRGYYGNQPQHF. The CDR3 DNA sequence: TGCGCCAGCAGCTTGGAGCCCACGGACAGGGGGTATTATGGCAATCAGCCCCAGCATTTT.

The CDR3: CASTRRTGIYEQYF. DNA of the CDR3: TGTGCCAGCACCCGTCGGACAGGGATCTACGAGCAGTACTTC. V and J are TRBV28 and TRBJ2-7; 8 nucleotides agree with TRBD1. Germline trimming cut 7 bases from V and 3 bases from J; bases unmatched to any gene: 8. The CDR3 runs to 14 residues. Germline CDR1 reads MDHEN; CDR2 reads SYDVKM.

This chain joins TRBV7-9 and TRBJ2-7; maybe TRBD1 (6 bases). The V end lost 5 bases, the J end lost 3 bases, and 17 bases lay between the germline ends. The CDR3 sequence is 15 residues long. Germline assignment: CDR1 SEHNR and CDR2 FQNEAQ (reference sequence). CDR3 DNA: TGTGCCAGCAGCGGCTGGGGCAGGGGCGGCTACGAGCAGTACTTC. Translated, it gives CASSGWGRGGYEQYF.

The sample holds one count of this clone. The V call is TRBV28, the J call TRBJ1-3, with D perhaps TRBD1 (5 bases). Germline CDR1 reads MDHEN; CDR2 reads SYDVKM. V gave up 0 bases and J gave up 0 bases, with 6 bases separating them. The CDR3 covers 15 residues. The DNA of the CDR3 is TGTGCCAGCAGTTTATGGGGGGGCTCTGGAAACACCATATATTTT. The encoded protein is CASSLWGGSGNTIYF.

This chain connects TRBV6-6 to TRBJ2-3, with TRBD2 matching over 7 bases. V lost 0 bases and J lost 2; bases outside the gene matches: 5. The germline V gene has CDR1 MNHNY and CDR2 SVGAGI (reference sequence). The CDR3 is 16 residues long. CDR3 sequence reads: CASSYSSGTFTDTQYF. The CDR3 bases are TGTGCCAGCAGTTACTCGAGCGGGACGTTCACAGATACGCAGTATTTT.

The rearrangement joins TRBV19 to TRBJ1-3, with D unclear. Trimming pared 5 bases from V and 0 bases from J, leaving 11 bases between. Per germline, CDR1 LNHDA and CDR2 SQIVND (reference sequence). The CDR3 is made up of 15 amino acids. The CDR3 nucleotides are TGTGCCAGTAGTGGGCCCCAATCCTCTGGAAACACCATATATTTT. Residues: CASSGPQSSGNTIYF.

CDR3 in amino acids: CASSWGEGTGYNEQFF. The CDR3 nucleotides are TGTGCCAGCAGCTGGGGGGAGGGGACGGGTTACAATGAGCAGTTCTTC. V usage is TRBV7-2 and J usage is TRBJ2-1; 7 nucleotides align to TRBD2. J lost 4 bases, V lost 4 bases, and 10 bases had no gene match. Germline CDR1 reads SGHTA; CDR2 reads FQGNSA. The CDR3 is 16 residues long.

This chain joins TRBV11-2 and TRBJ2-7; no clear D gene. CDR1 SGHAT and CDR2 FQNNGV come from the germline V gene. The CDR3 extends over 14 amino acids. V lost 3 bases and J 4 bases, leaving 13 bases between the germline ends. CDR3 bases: TGTGCCAGCAGCTTCAGGTCCCCTCCTTACGAGCAGTACTTC. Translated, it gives CASSFRSPPYEQYF.

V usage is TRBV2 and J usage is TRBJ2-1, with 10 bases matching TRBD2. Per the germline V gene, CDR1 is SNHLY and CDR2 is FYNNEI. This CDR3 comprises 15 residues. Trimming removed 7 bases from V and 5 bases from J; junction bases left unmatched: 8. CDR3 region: CASNRLAGRNNEQFF. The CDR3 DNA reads TGTGCCAGCAACCGACTAGCGGGTAGGAACAATGAGCAGTTCTTC. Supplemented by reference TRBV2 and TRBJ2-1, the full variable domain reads EPEVTQTPSHQVTQMGQEVILRCVPISNHLYFYWYRQILGQKVEFLVSFYNNEISEKSEIFDDQFSVERPDGSNFTLKIRSTKLEDSAMYFCASNRLAGRNNEQFFGPGTRLTVL.

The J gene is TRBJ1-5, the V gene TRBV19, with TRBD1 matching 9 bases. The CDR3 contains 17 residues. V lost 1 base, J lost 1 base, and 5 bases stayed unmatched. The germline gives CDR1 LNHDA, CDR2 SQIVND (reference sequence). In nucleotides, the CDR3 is TGTGCCAGTAGTATAGCCGGGACAGGGCGGAGCAATCAGCCCCAGCATTTT. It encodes CASSIAGTGRSNQPQHF.

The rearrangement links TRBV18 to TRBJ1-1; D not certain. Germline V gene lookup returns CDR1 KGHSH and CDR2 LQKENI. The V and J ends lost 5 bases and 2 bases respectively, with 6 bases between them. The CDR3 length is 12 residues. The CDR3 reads CASSFGNTEAFF. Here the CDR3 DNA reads TGTGCCAGCTCATTCGGTAACACTGAAGCTTTCTTT.

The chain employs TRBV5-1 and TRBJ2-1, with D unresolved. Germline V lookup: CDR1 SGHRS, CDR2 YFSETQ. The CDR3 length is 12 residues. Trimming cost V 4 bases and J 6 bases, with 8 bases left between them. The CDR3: CASSPGVNEQFF. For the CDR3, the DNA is TGCGCCAGCAGCCCCGGAGTCAATGAGCAGTTCTTC.

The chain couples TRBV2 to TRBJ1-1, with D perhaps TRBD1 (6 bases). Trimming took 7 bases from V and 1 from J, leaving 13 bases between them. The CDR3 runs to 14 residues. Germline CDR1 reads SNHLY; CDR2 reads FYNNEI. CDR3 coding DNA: TGTGCCAGCAAGAATCAGGGGCCGAACACTGAAGCTTTCTTT. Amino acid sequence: CASKNQGPNTEAFF.

Here the CDR3 reads CASRVTGSGTEAFF. DNA for the CDR3: TGTGCCAGCAGAGTCACAGGGAGTGGAACTGAAGCTTTCTTT. J is TRBJ1-1 and V is TRBV2, with D perhaps matching TRBD1 (6 bases). CDR1 and CDR2 (germline): SNHLY, FYNNEI. The V gene lost 6 bases and the J gene lost 5 bases, with 16 bases spanning the gap. This CDR3 comprises 14 residues. The entire variable domain, with the rest obtained from reference TRBV2 and TRBJ1-1, is as follows: EPEVTQTPSHQVTQMGQEVILRCVPISNHLYFYWYRQILGQKVEFLVSFYNNEISEKSEIFDDQFSVERPDGSNFTLKIRSTKLEDSAMYFCASRVTGSGTEAFFGQGTRLTVV.

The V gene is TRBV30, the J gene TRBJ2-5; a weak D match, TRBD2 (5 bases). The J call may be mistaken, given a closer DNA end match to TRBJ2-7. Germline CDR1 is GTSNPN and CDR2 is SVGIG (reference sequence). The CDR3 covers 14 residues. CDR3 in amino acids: CAWSLRRADYEQYF. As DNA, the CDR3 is TGTGCCTGGAGTCTGAGGCGGGCCGACTACGAGCAGTACTTC.

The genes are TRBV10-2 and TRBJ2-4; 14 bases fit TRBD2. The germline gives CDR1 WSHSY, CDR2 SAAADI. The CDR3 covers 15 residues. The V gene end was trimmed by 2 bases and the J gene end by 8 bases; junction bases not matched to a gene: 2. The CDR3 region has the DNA TGCGCCAGCAGTGAGCCGGGACTAGCGGGAGACATTCAGTACTTC. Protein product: CASSEPGLAGDIQYF.

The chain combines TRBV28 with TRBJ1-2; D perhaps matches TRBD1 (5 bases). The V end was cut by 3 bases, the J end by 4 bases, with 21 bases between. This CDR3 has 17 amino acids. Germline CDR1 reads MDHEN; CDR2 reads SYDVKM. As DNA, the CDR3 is TGTGCCAGCAGTTTGAGTAGTCTAGTGGGGGGACTCTATGGCTACACCTTC. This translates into CASSLSSLVGGLYGYTF.

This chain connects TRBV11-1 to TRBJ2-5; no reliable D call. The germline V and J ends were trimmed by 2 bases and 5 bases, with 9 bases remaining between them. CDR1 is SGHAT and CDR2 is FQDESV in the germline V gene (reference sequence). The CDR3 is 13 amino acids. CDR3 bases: TGTGCCAGCAGCTTAATATTTTCGGAGACCCAGTACTTC. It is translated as CASSLIFSETQYF. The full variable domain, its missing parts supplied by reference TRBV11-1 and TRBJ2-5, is EAEVAQSPRYKITEKSQAVAFWCDPISGHATLYWYRQILGQGPELLVQFQDESVVDDSQLPKDRFSAERLKGVDSTLKIQPAELGDSAMYLCASSLIFSETQYFGPGTRLLVL.

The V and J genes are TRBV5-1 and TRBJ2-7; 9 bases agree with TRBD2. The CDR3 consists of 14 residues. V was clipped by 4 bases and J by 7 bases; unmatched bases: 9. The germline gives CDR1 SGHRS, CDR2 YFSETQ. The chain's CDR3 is CASSLIAGVGEQYF. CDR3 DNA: TGCGCCAGCAGCCTTATAGCGGGAGTGGGGGAGCAGTACTTC.

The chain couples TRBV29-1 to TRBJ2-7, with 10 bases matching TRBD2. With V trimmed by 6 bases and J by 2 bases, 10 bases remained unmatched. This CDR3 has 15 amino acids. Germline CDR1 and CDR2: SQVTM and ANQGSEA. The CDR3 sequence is CSVRFGTSEAYEQYF. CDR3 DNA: TGCAGCGTGCGATTTGGGACTAGCGAGGCCTACGAGCAGTACTTC.

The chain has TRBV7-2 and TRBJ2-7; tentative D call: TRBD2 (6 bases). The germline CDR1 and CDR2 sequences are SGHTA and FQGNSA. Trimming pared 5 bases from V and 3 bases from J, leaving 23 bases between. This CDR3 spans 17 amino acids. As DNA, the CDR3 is TGTGCCAGCAGCCCCAGAGGGGTAGCGGCTGGGAGCTACGAGCAGTACTTC. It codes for CASSPRGVAAGSYEQYF. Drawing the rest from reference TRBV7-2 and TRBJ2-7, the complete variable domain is GAGVSQSPSNKVTEKGKDVELRCDPISGHTALYWYRQSLGQGLEFLIYFQGNSAPDKSGLPSDRFSAERTGGSVSTLTIQRTQQEDSAVYLCASSPRGVAAGSYEQYFGPGTRLTVT.

CDR3 nucleotides: TGTGCCAGCAGTTTATCTCAAGGACAGACGTACTACGAGCAGTACTTC. Its translation is CASSLSQGQTYYEQYF. The rearrangement joins TRBV27 to TRBJ2-7; TRBD1 is a possible D gene (6 bases). CDR3 size: 16 residues. With 0 bases removed from V and 3 bases from J, the gap between germline ends came to 15 bases. Looked up from germline, CDR1 is MNHEY and CDR2 is SMNVEV (reference sequence).